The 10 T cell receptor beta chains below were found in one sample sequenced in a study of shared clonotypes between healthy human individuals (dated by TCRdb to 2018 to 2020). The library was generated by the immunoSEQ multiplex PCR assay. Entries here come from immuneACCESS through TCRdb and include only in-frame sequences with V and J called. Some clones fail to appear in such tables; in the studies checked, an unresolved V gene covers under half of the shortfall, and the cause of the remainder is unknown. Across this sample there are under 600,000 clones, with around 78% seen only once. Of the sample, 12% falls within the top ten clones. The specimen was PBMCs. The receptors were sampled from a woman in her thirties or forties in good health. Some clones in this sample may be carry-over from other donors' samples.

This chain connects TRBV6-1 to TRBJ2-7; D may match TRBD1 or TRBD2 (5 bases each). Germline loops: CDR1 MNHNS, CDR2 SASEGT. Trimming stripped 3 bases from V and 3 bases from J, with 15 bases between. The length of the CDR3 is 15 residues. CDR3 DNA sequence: TGTGCCAGCAGTGAGCTCCTGGGACCGATCTACGAGCAGTACTTC. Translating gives CASSELLGPIYEQYF.

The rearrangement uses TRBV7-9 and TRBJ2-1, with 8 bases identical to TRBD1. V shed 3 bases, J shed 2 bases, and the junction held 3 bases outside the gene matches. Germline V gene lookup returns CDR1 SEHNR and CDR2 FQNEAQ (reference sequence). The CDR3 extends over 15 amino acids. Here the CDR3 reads CASSFPGGAYNEQFF. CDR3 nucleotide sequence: TGTGCCAGCAGCTTCCCAGGGGGCGCCTACAATGAGCAGTTCTTC.

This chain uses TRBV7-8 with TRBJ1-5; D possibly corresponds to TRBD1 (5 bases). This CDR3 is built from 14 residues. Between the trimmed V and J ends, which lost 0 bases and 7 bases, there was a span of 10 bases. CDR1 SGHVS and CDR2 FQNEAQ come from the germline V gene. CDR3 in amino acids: CASSLAGRDQPQHF. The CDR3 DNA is TGTGCCAGCAGCTTAGCTGGCAGGGACCAGCCCCAGCATTTT.

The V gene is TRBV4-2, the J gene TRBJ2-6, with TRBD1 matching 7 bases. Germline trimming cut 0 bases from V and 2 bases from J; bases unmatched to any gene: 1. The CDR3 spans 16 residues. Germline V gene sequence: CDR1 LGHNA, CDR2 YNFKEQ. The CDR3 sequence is CASSQDQGAGANVLTF. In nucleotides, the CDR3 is TGTGCCAGCAGCCAAGATCAGGGGGCTGGGGCCAACGTCCTGACTTTC.

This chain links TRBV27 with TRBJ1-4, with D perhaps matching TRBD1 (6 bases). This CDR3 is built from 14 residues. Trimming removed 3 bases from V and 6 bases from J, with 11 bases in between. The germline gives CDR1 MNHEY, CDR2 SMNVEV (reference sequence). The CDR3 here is CASSFNRAYEKLFF. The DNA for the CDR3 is TGTGCCAGCAGTTTTAACAGGGCGTATGAAAAACTGTTTTTT.

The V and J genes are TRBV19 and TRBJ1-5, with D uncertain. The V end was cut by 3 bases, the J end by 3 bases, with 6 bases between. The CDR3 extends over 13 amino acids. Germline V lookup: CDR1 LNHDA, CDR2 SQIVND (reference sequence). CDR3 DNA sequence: TGTGCCAGTAGTATGGTCTACAATCAGCCCCAGCATTTT. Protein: CASSMVYNQPQHF.

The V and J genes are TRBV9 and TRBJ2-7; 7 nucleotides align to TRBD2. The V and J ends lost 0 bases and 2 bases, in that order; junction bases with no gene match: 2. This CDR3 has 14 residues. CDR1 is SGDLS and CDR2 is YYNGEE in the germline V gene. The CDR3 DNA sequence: TGTGCCAGCAGCGTAGCGGGGGGTCCCTACGAGCAGTACTTC. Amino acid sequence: CASSVAGGPYEQYF. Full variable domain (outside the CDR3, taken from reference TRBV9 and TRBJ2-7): DSGVTQTPKHLITATGQRVTLRCSPRSGDLSVYWYQQSLDQGLQFLIQYYNGEERAKGNILERFSAQQFPDLHSELNLSSLELGDSALYFCASSVAGGPYEQYFGPGTRLTVT.

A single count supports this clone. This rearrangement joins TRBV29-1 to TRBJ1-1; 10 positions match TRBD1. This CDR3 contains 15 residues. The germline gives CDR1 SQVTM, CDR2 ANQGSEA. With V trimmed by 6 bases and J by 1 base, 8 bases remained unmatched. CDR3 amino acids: CSVVWTGGRNTEAFF. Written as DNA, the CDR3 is TGCAGCGTCGTATGGACAGGGGGGAGGAACACTGAAGCTTTCTTT.

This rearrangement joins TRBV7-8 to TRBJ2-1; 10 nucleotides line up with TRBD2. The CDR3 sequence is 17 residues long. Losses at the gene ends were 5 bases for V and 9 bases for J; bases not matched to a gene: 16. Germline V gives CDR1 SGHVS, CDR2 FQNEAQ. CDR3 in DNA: TGTGCCAGCAGCCCAGGGGGTTGGACTAGCGGTAGCAGTGAGCAGTTCTTC. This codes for CASSPGGWTSGSSEQFF.

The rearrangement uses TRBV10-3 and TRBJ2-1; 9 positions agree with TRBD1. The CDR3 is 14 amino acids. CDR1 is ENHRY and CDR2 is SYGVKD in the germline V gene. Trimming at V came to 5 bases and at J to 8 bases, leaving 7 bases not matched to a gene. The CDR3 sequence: CAISTGGGGYEQFF. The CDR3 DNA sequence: TGTGCCATCAGTACAGGGGGCGGGGGATATGAGCAGTTCTTC.